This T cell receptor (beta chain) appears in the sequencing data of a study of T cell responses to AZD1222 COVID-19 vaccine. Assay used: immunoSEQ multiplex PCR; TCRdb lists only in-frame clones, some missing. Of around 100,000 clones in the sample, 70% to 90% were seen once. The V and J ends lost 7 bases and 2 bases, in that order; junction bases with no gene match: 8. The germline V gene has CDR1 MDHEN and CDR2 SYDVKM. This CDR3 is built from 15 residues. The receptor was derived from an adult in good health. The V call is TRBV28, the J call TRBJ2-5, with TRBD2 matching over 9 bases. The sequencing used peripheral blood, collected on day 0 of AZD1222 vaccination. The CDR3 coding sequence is TGTGCCAGCATCGGGCTAGCGGGGCTACAAGAGACCCAGTACTTC. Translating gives CASIGLAGLQETQYF.